This TCR beta chain came from a study of T cell responses to AZD1222 COVID-19 vaccine. Generated by immunoSEQ multiplex PCR, the TCRdb table keeps only in-frame clones and is missing some. This sample has roughly 120,000 clones, with roughly 90% found just once. With 2 bases clipped from V and 4 bases from J, the junction kept 9 bases outside the gene matches. Germline values: CDR1 SEHNR, CDR2 FQNEAQ (reference sequence). CDR3 length equals 16 residues. On this clone itself: Antigen: not known.

Findings and caveats of the study: An increase in Spike-specific TCR breadth and depth was observed after two AZD1222 doses. Spike was spanned by vaccine-associated CD4 TCRs, which were dominant at 160-218 and 743-854. Possibly, clonal diversity was underestimated; donors were largely white British and included more females.

The material was peripheral blood, obtained on day 0 of AZD1222 vaccination. The J gene is TRBJ1-2, the V gene TRBV7-9, with TRBD1 identical over 8 bases. The TCR was taken from an adult in good health. CDR3 in amino acids: CASSLTGRGQVYGYTF. The CDR3 bases are TGTGCCAGCAGCTTAACCGGCAGGGGGCAGGTCTATGGCTACACCTTC.